This T cell receptor (beta chain) was captured in a study of blood T cell repertoires in COVID-19. Across the study: Whether acute or convalescent, the COVID-19 samples came from the United States, Italy and Spain. Sources were T cells, B-cell-depleted T cells, or PBMCs; the material itself was cDNA or gDNA.

Germline V CDR1 and CDR2: MNHEY, SMNVEV (reference sequence). CDR3 length: 14 amino acids. Trimming stripped 5 bases from V and 0 bases from J, with 8 bases between. Original methodology: The assay estimated nucleated cells by amplifying reference gene primers. Using immunoSEQ multiplex PCR, the repertoire was profiled, and TCRdb retains in-frame clones only, with some absent. Clonal size and the V and J genes are those of that table, whereas D and trimming came from the DNA. The sample lists around 250,000 clones, 85% to 90% occurring once. The source is a woman aged 70-85 years with active or convalescent COVID-19. Sequenced material: peripheral blood. This chain links TRBV27 with TRBJ1-3, with a possible D match to TRBD1 (5 bases). The CDR3 region has the DNA TGTGCCAGCAGTACAGGATTCTCTGGAAACACCATATATTTT. Protein: CASSTGFSGNTIYF.